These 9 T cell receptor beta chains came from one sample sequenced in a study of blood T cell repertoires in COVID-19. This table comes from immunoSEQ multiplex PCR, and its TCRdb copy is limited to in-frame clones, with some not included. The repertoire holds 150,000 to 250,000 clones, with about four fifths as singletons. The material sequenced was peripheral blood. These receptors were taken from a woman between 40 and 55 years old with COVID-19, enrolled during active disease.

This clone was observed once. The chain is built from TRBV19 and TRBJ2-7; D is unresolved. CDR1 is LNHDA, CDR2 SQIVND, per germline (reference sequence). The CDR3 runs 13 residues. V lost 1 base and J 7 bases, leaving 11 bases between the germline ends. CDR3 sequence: CASSIGSVKEQYF. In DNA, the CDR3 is TGTGCCAGTAGTATAGGATCAGTAAAGGAGCAGTACTTC.

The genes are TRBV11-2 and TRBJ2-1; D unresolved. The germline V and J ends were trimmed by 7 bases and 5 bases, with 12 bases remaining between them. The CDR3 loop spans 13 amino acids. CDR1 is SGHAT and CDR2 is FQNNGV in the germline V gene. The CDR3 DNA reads TGTGCCAGCACCACTACTTGGGACAATGAGCAGTTCTTC. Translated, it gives CASTTTWDNEQFF.

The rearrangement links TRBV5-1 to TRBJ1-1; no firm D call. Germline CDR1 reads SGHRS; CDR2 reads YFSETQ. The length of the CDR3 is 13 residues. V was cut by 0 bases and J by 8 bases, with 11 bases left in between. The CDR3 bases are TGCGCCAGCAGCTTGGAGGTGCCGACAGAAGCTTTCTTT. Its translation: CASSLEVPTEAFF.

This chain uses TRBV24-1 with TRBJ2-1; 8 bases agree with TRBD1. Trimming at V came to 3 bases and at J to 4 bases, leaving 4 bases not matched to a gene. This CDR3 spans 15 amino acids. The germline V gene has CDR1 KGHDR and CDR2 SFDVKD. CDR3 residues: CATSDTGDRYNEQFF. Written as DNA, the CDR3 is TGTGCCACCAGTGATACCGGGGACAGGTACAATGAGCAGTTCTTC.

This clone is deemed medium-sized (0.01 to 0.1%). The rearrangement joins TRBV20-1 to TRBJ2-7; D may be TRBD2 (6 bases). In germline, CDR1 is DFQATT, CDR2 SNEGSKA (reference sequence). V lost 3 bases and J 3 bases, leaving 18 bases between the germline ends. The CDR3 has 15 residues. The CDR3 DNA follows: TGCAGTGCTAGTAGGCCCGGGAGTTTAGACTACGAGCAGTACTTC. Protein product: CSASRPGSLDYEQYF.

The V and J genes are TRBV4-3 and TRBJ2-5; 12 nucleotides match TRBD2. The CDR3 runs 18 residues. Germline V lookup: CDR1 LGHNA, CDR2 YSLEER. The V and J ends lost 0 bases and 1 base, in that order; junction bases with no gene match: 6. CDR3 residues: CASSQDLAGGPRQETQYF. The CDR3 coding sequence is TGCGCCAGCAGCCAAGATCTAGCGGGGGGGCCCCGCCAAGAGACCCAGTACTTC.

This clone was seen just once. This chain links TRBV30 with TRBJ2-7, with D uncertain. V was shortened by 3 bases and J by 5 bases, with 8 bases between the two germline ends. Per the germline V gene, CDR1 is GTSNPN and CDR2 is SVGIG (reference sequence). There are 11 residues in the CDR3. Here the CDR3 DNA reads TGTGCCTGGAGCCTCCTCCACGAGCAGTACTTC. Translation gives CAWSLLHEQYF.

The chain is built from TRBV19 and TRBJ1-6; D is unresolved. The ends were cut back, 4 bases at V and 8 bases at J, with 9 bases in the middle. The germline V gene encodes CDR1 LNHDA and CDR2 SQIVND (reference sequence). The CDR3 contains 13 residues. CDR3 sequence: CASSSQSYSPLHF. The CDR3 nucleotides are TGTGCCAGTAGTAGTCAGTCGTATTCACCCCTCCACTTT. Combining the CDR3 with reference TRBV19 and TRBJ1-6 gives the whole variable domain DGGITQSPKYLFRKEGQNVTLSCEQNLNHDAMYWYRQDPGQGLRLIYYSQIVNDFQKGDIAEGYSVSREKKESFPLTVTSAQKNPTAFYLCASSSQSYSPLHFGNGTRLTVT.

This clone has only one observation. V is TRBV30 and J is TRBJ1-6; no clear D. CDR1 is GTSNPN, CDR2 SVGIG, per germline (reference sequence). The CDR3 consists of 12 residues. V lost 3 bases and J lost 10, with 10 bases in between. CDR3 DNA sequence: TGTGCCTGGAGACTCGCCGGGTCACCCCTCCACTTT. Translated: CAWRLAGSPLHF.